The 9 T cell receptor beta chains listed next were all sequenced from one sample in a study of regulatory T cells in long-lasting Graves disease. According to the study, TCR beta libraries were built with iRepertoire HTBI primers and CDR3-region Arm-PCR. TCRdb redid the calling of the multiplex PCR reads with MiXCR, one entry per CDR3 protein. In the table there are 370,000 or so distinct CDR3 sequences, 15% to 20% of which are singletons. Time point: newly diagnosed GD, antithyroid drugs for less than 3 months. PBMC-extracted RNA yielded the TCR library. This same sample was also part of a study on T cells in Graves' hyperthyroidism and ophthalmopathy.

The sequenced sample was peripheral blood mononuclear cells (PBMCs), obtained at new diagnosis, from a patient treated with antithyroid drugs. All receptors derive from a woman aged 18-29 years with Graves disease.

This clonotype was counted between two and nine times. The chain employs TRBV7-9 and TRBJ2-2, with D uncertain. From germline, CDR1 is SEHNR and CDR2 FQNEAQ (reference sequence). The CDR3 runs 14 residues. Trimming stripped 5 bases from V and 7 bases from J, with 14 bases between. In nucleotides, the CDR3 is TGTGCCAGCAGCCCCCCCCGTGGGGTCGGGGAGCTGTTTTTT. Protein: CASSPPRGVGELFF.

This clonotype appeared a few times. This sequence joins TRBV7-2 and TRBJ1-5, with D hard to call. This CDR3 region has 13 residues. Looked up from germline, CDR1 is SGHTA and CDR2 is FQGNSA. Trimming took 2 bases from V and 7 from J, leaving 9 bases between them. CDR3 sequence (DNA): TGTGCCAGCAGCTTAAGCATCGCCCAGCCCCAGCATTTT. Translating it yields CASSLSIAQPQHF. The full variable domain, rest sourced from reference TRBV7-2 and TRBJ1-5, is GAGVSQSPSNKVTEKGKDVELRCDPISGHTALYWYRQSLGQGLEFLIYFQGNSAPDKSGLPSDRFSAERTGGSVSTLTIQRTQQEDSAVYLCASSLSIAQPQHFGDGTRLSIL.

There are a few counts of this clonotype. The V gene is TRBV19, the J gene TRBJ2-2; D could derive from TRBD1 or TRBD2 (5 bases each). V dropped 4 bases and J dropped 5 bases, with 17 bases sitting between them. The germline V gene has CDR1 LNHDA and CDR2 SQIVND (reference sequence). The CDR3 loop spans 16 amino acids. In nucleotides, the CDR3 is TGTGCCAGTAGTAAGACAGCCCTCCGAGGGACCGGGGAGCTGTTTTTT. Its translation: CASSKTALRGTGELFF. Full variable domain (outside the CDR3, taken from reference TRBV19 and TRBJ2-2): DGGITQSPKYLFRKEGQNVTLSCEQNLNHDAMYWYRQDPGQGLRLIYYSQIVNDFQKGDIAEGYSVSREKKESFPLTVTSAQKNPTAFYLCASSKTALRGTGELFFGEGSRLTVL.

This clonotype has at least ten counts. The chain joins TRBV5-6 to TRBJ2-1; 10 bases are shared with TRBD2. V gave up 2 bases and J gave up 8 bases; unmatched junction bases: 10. Germline V lookup: CDR1 SGHDT, CDR2 YYEEEE. CDR3 length: 16 amino acids. CDR3 sequence (DNA): TGTGCCAGCAGCTTCGGATGGTCTAGCGGGGGCTATGAGCAGTTCTTC. This sequence encodes CASSFGWSSGGYEQFF.

This clonotype has at least ten counts. V and J are TRBV28 and TRBJ1-5; 7 bases agree with TRBD1. The CDR3 has 13 residues. Germline CDR1 reads MDHEN; CDR2 reads SYDVKM. Germline trimming cut 8 bases from V and 6 bases from J; bases unmatched to any gene: 7. The CDR3 region has the DNA TGTGCCAGCGGCAGGGGGTCTAGTCAGCCCCAGCATTTT. Translation: CASGRGSSQPQHF.

This clonotype has a count of ten or more. V and J are TRBV28 and TRBJ2-7; no firm D call. The CDR3 spans 13 residues. The V and J ends lost 7 bases and 4 bases respectively, with 14 bases between them. Germline CDR1 and CDR2: MDHEN and SYDVKM. The CDR3 protein is CASNARHRYEQYF. The CDR3 bases are TGTGCCAGCAACGCAAGGCACCGATACGAGCAGTACTTC.

This clonotype was seen more than once but under ten times. A single base separates this from a much larger clone, so it may be a read error. The rearrangement joins TRBV3-1 to TRBJ2-3, with 8 bases identical to TRBD2. This CDR3 region has 15 residues. The germline V gene has CDR1 LGHDT and CDR2 YNNKEL (reference sequence). Written as DNA, the CDR3 is TGTGCCGGCAGCCGACTAGCGTCGAGCACAGATACGCAGTATTTT. It specifies CAGSRLASSTDTQYF.

This clonotype has a count of ten or more. J is TRBJ1-5 and V is TRBV5-1; D gene ambiguous. The CDR3 is 15 residues long. Trimming pared 2 bases from V and 2 bases from J, leaving 11 bases between. CDR1 is SGHRS and CDR2 is YFSETQ in the germline V gene. CDR3 DNA: TGCGCCAGCAGCTTAGGAGGGAGAGGCAATCAGCCCCAGCATTTT. Protein: CASSLGGRGNQPQHF.

This chain connects TRBV20-1 to TRBJ2-1; D is perhaps TRBD2 (6 bases). There are 16 residues in the CDR3. Trimming shortened V by 0 bases and J by 4 bases, and 16 bases separated the two germline ends. The germline CDR1 and CDR2 sequences are DFQATT and SNEGSKA (reference sequence). DNA of the CDR3: TGCAGTGCTAGAGATCGGAGGGAGTCAAGGTACAATGAGCAGTTCTTC. It yields the protein CSARDRRESRYNEQFF.